The 16 T cell receptor beta chains given below trace back to one sample, sequenced in a study of HIV-infected children after antiretroviral therapy interruption. The sample's treatment: PENTA 11 planned treatment interruption arm or continuous ART arm. Unique molecular identifiers were included in an RNA-based 3' RACE TCR library. TCRdb re-called the 3' RACE reads with MiXCR, one entry per CDR3 protein. Here the sample spans about 89,000 distinct CDR3 sequences, under 8% being singletons. Sample: CD45RA+ CD4+ T cells from PBMCs, pooled from several time points, taken from a donor given antiretroviral therapy, either interrupted or continuous. The subset is: naive CD4+ CD45RA+ CD45RO- T cells. Every receptor here comes from a pool of human donors with HIV.

The chain carries TRBV11-2 and TRBJ2-3; D may be TRBD1 (5 bases). Trimming removed 2 bases at V and 2 bases at J, with 14 bases between. The CDR3 has 16 residues. Germline V lookup: CDR1 SGHAT, CDR2 FQNNGV. The CDR3 nucleotides are TGTGCCAGCAGCTTAACCCCACAGGTCTTCACAGATACGCAGTATTTT. Residues: CASSLTPQVFTDTQYF.

The chain employs TRBV5-1 and TRBJ2-7, with 9 bases matching TRBD2. This CDR3 has 14 residues. With V trimmed by 9 bases and J by 0 bases, 7 bases remained unmatched. Germline V gene sequence: CDR1 SGHRS, CDR2 YFSETQ. The CDR3 nucleotides read TGCGCCACCAGTGCGGGAGGGCCCTCCTACGAGCAGTACTTC. Its translation is CATSAGGPSYEQYF.

In this sample, this clonotype turned up many times. The gene calls are TRBV12-3 or TRBV12-4 and TRBJ2-1, with D hard to call. V lost 3 bases and J lost 7, with 7 bases in between. The CDR3 runs 12 residues. CDR3 amino acids: CASSFARNEQFF. For the CDR3, the DNA is TGTGCCAGCAGTTTTGCGCGGAATGAGCAGTTCTTC.

This clonotype was observed many times. This sequence joins TRBV10-3 and TRBJ2-1; 9 positions agree with TRBD2. V lost 8 bases and J lost 6; bases outside the gene matches: 2. This CDR3 is built from 12 residues. Germline V lookup: CDR1 ENHRY, CDR2 SYGVKD. CDR3 residues: CAIAGGVNEQFF. The CDR3 DNA reads TGTGCCATCGCGGGGGGGGTCAATGAGCAGTTCTTC.

Ten or more counts support this clonotype. This chain links TRBV6-5 with TRBJ1-6, with D possibly matching TRBD1 (6 bases). This CDR3 region has 16 residues. Germline V gene sequence: CDR1 MNHEY, CDR2 SVGAGI. Trimming stripped 2 bases from V and 10 bases from J, with 18 bases between. CDR3 DNA sequence: TGTGCCAGCAGTTACAGGGTCGGGGGCGCCTGGTCACCCCTCCACTTT. Translated: CASSYRVGGAWSPLHF.

The chain is built from TRBV7-2 and TRBJ1-6; D is possibly TRBD1 (6 bases). The germline V gene has CDR1 SGHTA and CDR2 FQGNSA. This CDR3 spans 14 amino acids. V lost 5 bases, J lost 8 bases, and 13 bases lay in between. CDR3 in amino acids: CASSRQAQYSPLHF. The CDR3 DNA reads TGTGCCAGCAGCCGACAGGCCCAATATTCACCCCTCCACTTT.

This clonotype was counted many times. This sequence joins TRBV19 and TRBJ1-5; D gene ambiguous. The CDR3 contains 13 residues. Trimming took off 7 bases at V and 4 bases at J, with 11 bases between the two ends. Germline CDR1 LNHDA, CDR2 SQIVND (reference sequence). In nucleotides, the CDR3 is TGTGCCAGTACCCTTCGGGGAAATCAGCCCCAGCATTTT. It translates to CASTLRGNQPQHF.

This clonotype was counted a few times. The CDR3 DNA reads as TGTGCCACCAGTGACCACTTCCGGGACAGGGGGCCTTTCGAAGGGACCAACGTCCTGACTTTC. It translates to CATSDHFRDRGPFEGTNVLTF. The chain employs TRBV24-1 and TRBJ2-6; 12 nucleotides align to TRBD1. Trimming removed 4 bases from V and 8 bases from J; junction bases left unmatched: 20. This CDR3 has 21 amino acids. Germline V gene sequence: CDR1 KGHDR, CDR2 SFDVKD.

This clonotype appeared many times. The chain combines TRBV5-6 with TRBJ1-5; the D is unclear. The V end was cut by 1 base, the J end by 3 bases, with 11 bases between. Germline CDR1 SGHDT, CDR2 YYEEEE. The CDR3 runs 15 residues. The CDR3 here is CASSLYRSLNQPQHF. Here the CDR3 DNA reads TGTGCCAGCAGCTTGTACCGCTCCCTCAATCAGCCCCAGCATTTT.

This clonotype has ten or more counts. The chain couples TRBV5-1 to TRBJ1-6; a possible D gene is TRBD1 (5 bases). This CDR3 has 15 residues. Germline V lookup: CDR1 SGHRS, CDR2 YFSETQ. Deletions cut 4 bases from V and 7 bases from J, with 15 bases between. Written as DNA, the CDR3 is TGCGCCAGCAGCCCATGGACACCAGAGAATTCACCCCTCCACTTT. Encoded protein: CASSPWTPENSPLHF.

At least ten counts were recorded for this clonotype. The rearrangement links TRBV3-1 to TRBJ1-6, with D hard to call. This CDR3 is built from 16 residues. The germline gives CDR1 LGHDT, CDR2 YNNKEL (reference sequence). The V and J ends lost 2 bases and 0 bases respectively, with 8 bases between them. CDR3 coding DNA: TGTGCCAGCAGCCAATCGGGCCTCTCCTATAATTCACCCCTCCACTTT. It encodes CASSQSGLSYNSPLHF. The variable domain in full, completed from reference TRBV3-1 and TRBJ1-6, reads DTAVSQTPKYLVTQMGNDKSIKCEQNLGHDTMYWYKQDSKKFLKIMFSYNNKELIINETVPNRFSPKSPDKAHLNLHINSLELGDSAVYFCASSQSGLSYNSPLHFGNGTRLTVT.

This clonotype appeared a few times. The chain employs TRBV19 and TRBJ1-5; maybe TRBD1 (5 bases). CDR3 length: 15 residues. Trimming took off 8 bases at V and 0 bases at J, with 14 bases between the two ends. Germline CDR1 and CDR2: LNHDA and SQIVND (reference sequence). The CDR3 DNA is TGTGCCAGTCGCCAGGGTGGGTATAGCAATCAGCCCCAGCATTTT. This gives the protein CASRQGGYSNQPQHF.

This clonotype was found many times. V usage is TRBV12-3 or TRBV12-4 and J usage is TRBJ2-5, with D perhaps TRBD1 or TRBD2 (5 bases each). V was cut by 7 bases and J by 7 bases, with 19 bases left in between. The CDR3 is made up of 14 amino acids. In DNA, the CDR3 is TGTGCCAGCACCCCCGAGGGACCTACACGGACCCAGTACTTC. It specifies CASTPEGPTRTQYF.

This clonotype was seen only a few times. The chain is built from TRBV5-3 and TRBJ2-1; no clear D gene. TRBV5-3 is recorded as an ORF, its role being uncertain. V was trimmed by 0 bases and J by 16 bases, leaving 2 bases between them. This CDR3 has 8 amino acids. Here the CDR3 reads CARSLGFF. CDR3 in DNA: TGTGCCAGAAGCTTGGGATTCTTC.

The rearrangement links TRBV7-2 to TRBJ1-2; TRBD1 matches 7 bases. The CDR3 is made up of 14 amino acids. V dropped 1 base and J dropped 6; count of bases not matched to a gene: 5. Germline CDR1 reads SGHTA; CDR2 reads FQGNSA. Here the CDR3 DNA reads TGTGCCAGCAGCTTAGACAGGGGAGCCAATGGCTACACCTTC. Residues: CASSLDRGANGYTF.

This clonotype was detected ten times or more. The J gene is TRBJ2-2, the V gene TRBV20-1; the match to TRBD1 covers 10 bases. After removal of 2 bases from V and 6 bases from J, the junction contained 6 bases not matched to a gene. Germline V gene data show CDR1 as DFQATT and CDR2 as SNEGSKA (reference sequence). This CDR3 is 15 amino acids long. The CDR3 DNA reads TGCAGTGCTAGACAGCCGGGACAGGGGCCCGGGGAGCTGTTTTTT. Translated, it gives CSARQPGQGPGELFF.